Below are 30 T cell receptor beta chains sequenced from a single sample in a study of blood T cell repertoires in COVID-19 (TCRdb year 2020). Libraries came from the immunoSEQ multiplex PCR assay. Imported from immuneACCESS, the table was reduced by TCRdb to in-frame sequences with V and J called. These copies leave out some clones; in studies compared against another copy, an unresolved V gene accounts for under half, and the cause of the remainder is not known. Counted in this sample were around 130,000 clones; around 83% of them appeared once. About 9.5% of the sample is in the top ten clones. Sequences were obtained from peripheral blood. These receptors came from a middle-aged man with active or convalescent COVID-19.

This chain joins TRBV21-1 and TRBJ2-7; the table gives TRBD1 as D, unverified against the DNA. TRBV21-1 is marked as a pseudogene. The CDR3 loop spans 15 amino acids. This CDR3 reads CASSKSEDRGYEQYF. Here the CDR3 DNA reads TGTGCCAGCAGCAAATCGGAAGACAGGGGCTACGAGCAGTACTTC.

The gene calls are TRBV5-4 and TRBJ2-3, with TRBD2 as a possible D gene (6 bases). CDR3 length equals 12 residues. Germline lookup yields CDR1 SGHNT and CDR2 YYREEE (reference sequence). The ends were cut back, 10 bases at V and 4 bases at J, with 13 bases in the middle. As DNA, the CDR3 is TGTGCCGGCGGGCGGGGTTCAGATACGCAGTATTTT. Translating it yields CAGGRGSDTQYF.

V usage is TRBV4-1 and J usage is TRBJ2-1; the match to TRBD2 covers 8 bases. The trim removed 0 bases at V and 0 bases at J, leaving 4 bases unmatched. The CDR3 has 17 residues. Germline V CDR1 and CDR2: MGHRA, YSYEKL. CDR3 DNA: TGCGCCAGCAGCCAAGATCCGGGGACTAGCTCCTACAATGAGCAGTTCTTC. Translation gives CASSQDPGTSSYNEQFF.

The J gene is TRBJ1-5, the V gene TRBV19; D is perhaps TRBD1 (5 bases). Deletions cut 9 bases from V and 1 base from J, with 10 bases between. The length of the CDR3 is 13 residues. CDR1 and CDR2 from the germline V gene are LNHDA and SQIVND (reference sequence). In DNA form, the CDR3 reads TGTGCCAGCACGGGGGTAAGCAATCAGCCCCAGCATTTT. Its protein product is CASTGVSNQPQHF.

This chain uses TRBV6-5 with TRBJ1-1; D not resolved. The V end lost 6 bases, the J end lost 8 bases, and 19 bases lay between the germline ends. This CDR3 has 14 amino acids. Germline V gene sequence: CDR1 MNHEY, CDR2 SVGAGI. The CDR3 is CASREPGRHGEAFF. In DNA, the CDR3 is TGTGCCAGCAGAGAGCCGGGGAGACACGGCGAAGCTTTCTTT.

The rearrangement links TRBV3-1 (or the pseudogene TRBV3-2) to TRBJ1-2, with a weak D call TRBD1 (5 bases). The CDR3 totals 15 residues. V gave up 2 bases and J gave up 6 bases, with 16 bases separating them. The germline V gene has CDR1 LGHDT and CDR2 YNNKEL (reference sequence). CDR3 region: CASSQRALQGHGYTF. CDR3 in DNA: TGTGCCAGCAGCCAAAGGGCCTTGCAGGGCCATGGCTACACCTTC.

The J gene is TRBJ1-2, the V gene TRBV5-1; D gene uncertain. Per germline, CDR1 SGHRS and CDR2 YFSETQ. The CDR3 loop spans 14 amino acids. Deletions cut 0 bases from V and 7 bases from J, with 13 bases between. As DNA, the CDR3 is TGCGCCAGCAGCTTGGGTCCGGGAAACGGTGGCTACACCTTC. This sequence encodes CASSLGPGNGGYTF.

In its sample, this clone was seen once. This chain uses TRBV6-2 or TRBV6-3 with TRBJ1-2, with 7 bases matching TRBD1. Germline lookup yields CDR1 MNHEY and CDR2 SVGEGT. V lost 5 bases, J lost 8 bases, and 5 bases stayed unmatched. This CDR3 spans 12 amino acids. The CDR3 is CASSDRESGYTF. The CDR3 nucleotides are TGTGCCAGCAGTGACAGGGAGAGCGGCTACACCTTC.

This clone has more than one count but fewer than ten. This rearrangement joins TRBV7-9 to TRBJ2-2; D is undetermined. With 2 bases removed from V and 1 base from J, the gap between germline ends came to 14 bases. This CDR3 comprises 17 residues. CDR1 and CDR2 from the germline V gene are SEHNR and FQNEAQ (reference sequence). CDR3 loop: CASSLPRETGNTGELFF. CDR3 nucleotide sequence: TGTGCCAGCAGCTTACCGCGCGAGACGGGGAACACCGGGGAGCTGTTTTTT.

This clone was counted many times. The chain couples TRBV6-1 to TRBJ2-1; 7 positions agree with TRBD1. V lost 2 bases, J lost 8 bases, and 3 bases stayed unmatched. CDR3 length equals 13 residues. The germline CDR1 and CDR2 sequences are MNHNS and SASEGT. The chain's CDR3 is CASSESTGDEQFF. For the CDR3, the DNA is TGTGCCAGCAGTGAATCTACAGGGGATGAGCAGTTCTTC.

This rearrangement joins TRBV11-3 to TRBJ2-1; D may be TRBD1 (5 bases). V was pared by 7 bases and J by 7 bases, with 17 bases between. This CDR3 has 14 residues. Per the germline V gene, CDR1 is SGHNT and CDR2 is YENEEA. The CDR3 reads CASIIGAGSNEQFF. The CDR3 DNA is TGTGCCAGCATCATTGGAGCAGGGTCGAATGAGCAGTTCTTC. Full variable domain (remainder filled in from reference TRBV11-3 and TRBJ2-1): EAGVVQSPRYKIIEKKQPVAFWCNPISGHNTLYWYLQNLGQGPELLIRYENEEAVDDSQLPKDRFSAERLKGVDSTLKIQPAELGDSAVYLCASIIGAGSNEQFFGPGTRLTVL.

The chain combines TRBV7-2 with TRBJ2-5; maybe TRBD2 (5 bases). Per germline, CDR1 SGHTA and CDR2 FQGNSA. This CDR3 contains 13 residues. Trimming took off 1 base at V and 5 bases at J, with 8 bases between the two ends. The CDR3 nucleotides are TGTGCCAGCAGCTTAGGTCCGGGGGAGACCCAGTACTTC. Translated: CASSLGPGETQYF.

The chain links TRBV5-5 to TRBJ2-5, with 8 nucleotides matching TRBD2. The CDR3 is made up of 14 amino acids. V shed 2 bases and J 2 bases; nucleotides not matched to a gene: 2. CDR1 is SGHKS and CDR2 is YYEKEE in the germline V gene (reference sequence). The CDR3 here is CASSFLAGQETQYF. The CDR3 DNA follows: TGTGCCAGCAGCTTTTTAGCGGGGCAAGAGACCCAGTACTTC.

V and J are TRBV6-1 and TRBJ2-7; 8 bases are shared with TRBD2. The V and J ends lost 2 bases and 3 bases, in that order; junction bases with no gene match: 6. CDR3 size: 15 residues. The germline CDR1 and CDR2 sequences are MNHNS and SASEGT. The CDR3 is CASSESLAGHYEQYF. The CDR3 DNA reads as TGTGCCAGCAGTGAAAGTCTAGCGGGCCACTACGAGCAGTACTTC.

The J gene is TRBJ1-6, the V gene TRBV19; D is possibly TRBD1 (6 bases). CDR1 and CDR2 (germline): LNHDA, SQIVND (reference sequence). V shed 7 bases and J shed 7 bases, with 11 bases lying between them. The CDR3 has 13 residues. CDR3 coding DNA: TGTGCCAGTAAGCCAGGGGACAATTCACCCCTCCACTTT. This encodes CASKPGDNSPLHF.

This sequence joins TRBV14 and TRBJ2-7; a possible D gene is TRBD2 (5 bases). V lost 1 base, J lost 1 base, and 8 bases lay in between. Germline V CDR1 and CDR2: SGHDN, FVKESK. The CDR3 runs 14 residues. The CDR3 bases are TGTGCCAGCAGCCAAGGAGGGCATTCCTACGAGCAGTACTTC. Its translation is CASSQGGHSYEQYF.

The chain is built from TRBV7-2 and TRBJ1-5; TRBD1 matches 8 bases. CDR3 length equals 15 residues. The V gene's germline CDR1 is SGHTA and CDR2 FQGNSA. The V segment lost 5 bases and the J segment 6 bases; nucleotides outside the gene matches: 9. CDR3 residues: CASSVLQGAVQPQHF. The CDR3 DNA reads as TGTGCCAGCAGCGTACTCCAGGGGGCGGTTCAGCCCCAGCATTTT.

The chain recombines TRBV3-1 (or the pseudogene TRBV3-2) with TRBJ2-2; 8 positions match TRBD1. The germline V gene encodes CDR1 LGHDT and CDR2 YNNKEL (reference sequence). With 1 base clipped from V and 4 bases from J, the junction kept 8 bases outside the gene matches. The CDR3 length is 17 residues. In nucleotides, the CDR3 is TGTGCCAGCAGCCAAGTCTTCGGGACAGGAGCCACCGGGGAGCTGTTTTTT. Translated: CASSQVFGTGATGELFF.

V and J are TRBV14 and TRBJ2-1; TRBD2 matches at 10 bases. This CDR3 is built from 15 residues. J gave up 0 bases and V 4 bases, and 0 bases lay outside the gene matches. Germline V gene data show CDR1 as SGHDN and CDR2 as FVKESK. The CDR3 coding sequence is TGTGCCAGCAGCCGGACTAGCGGCTCCTACAATGAGCAGTTCTTC. Its protein product is CASSRTSGSYNEQFF.

CDR3 nucleotide sequence: TGCGCCAGCAGCTACCTAGCGGACAACCAAGAGACCCAGTACTTC. Translation gives CASSYLADNQETQYF. The J gene is TRBJ2-5, the V gene TRBV5-1; TRBD2 aligns across 7 bases. V trimming: 3 bases; J trimming: 0 bases; junction bases outside the gene matches: 5. Germline V lookup: CDR1 SGHRS, CDR2 YFSETQ. The CDR3 loop spans 15 amino acids.

As regards this clone: A much larger clone is a single base away; this may be a read error. The chain couples TRBV25-1 to TRBJ2-7; 8 nucleotides match TRBD1. Unmatched junction bases numbered 4, after V lost 6 bases and J lost 3 bases. CDR1 and CDR2 from the germline V gene are MGHDK and SYGVNS. CDR3 length equals 13 residues. The CDR3 region has the DNA TGTGCCAGCAGATCCGGGACAGGCTACGAGCAGTACTTC. It specifies CASRSGTGYEQYF.

This clone was counted once. This chain links TRBV7-3 with TRBJ2-5, with a weak D call TRBD2 (6 bases). Trimming took off 3 bases at V and 5 bases at J, with 13 bases between the two ends. Germline V gene lookup returns CDR1 SGHTA and CDR2 FQGTGA. The CDR3 length is 14 residues. The CDR3 nucleotides read TGTGCCAGCAGCTTTGGCGGGGATGGGGAGACCCAGTACTTC. Encoded protein: CASSFGGDGETQYF.

V gene TRBV6-5 combines with J gene TRBJ1-1; tentative D call: TRBD1 (5 bases). Germline values: CDR1 MNHEY, CDR2 SVGAGI. The CDR3 runs 14 residues. V was cut by 7 bases and J by 6 bases, with 18 bases left in between. CDR3 region: CASTKHGGKAEAFF. The CDR3 DNA sequence: TGTGCCAGCACCAAGCACGGGGGAAAGGCTGAAGCTTTCTTT.

This clone has just a few counts. The V call is TRBV6-4, the J call TRBJ2-2, with 10 bases matching TRBD2. CDR1 is MRHNA and CDR2 is SNTAGT in the germline V gene. The length of the CDR3 is 15 residues. The V segment lost 2 bases and the J segment 3 bases; nucleotides outside the gene matches: 0. This CDR3 reads CASSDGTSDTGELFF. CDR3 in DNA: TGTGCCAGCAGTGACGGGACTAGCGACACCGGGGAGCTGTTTTTT.

The gene calls are TRBV18 and TRBJ2-1, with D possibly matching TRBD2 (7 bases). The CDR3 is 15 residues long. Per the germline V gene, CDR1 is KGHSH and CDR2 is LQKENI. Deletions cut 6 bases from V and 9 bases from J, with 21 bases between. The CDR3 is CASSDTHGGPGEQFF. CDR3 nucleotide sequence: TGTGCCAGCTCGGATACCCACGGGGGGCCTGGTGAGCAGTTCTTC. Combining the CDR3 with reference TRBV18 and TRBJ2-1 gives the whole variable domain NAGVMQNPRHLVRRRGQEARLRCSPMKGHSHVYWYRQLPEEGLKFMVYLQKENIIDESGMPKERFSAEFPKEGPSILRIQQVVRGDSAAYFCASSDTHGGPGEQFFGPGTRLTVL.

CDR3: CASSQEAGDRAYEQYF. CDR3 DNA: TGTGCCAGCAGCCAAGAGGCGGGAGACAGAGCCTACGAGCAGTACTTC. The chain couples TRBV4-2 to TRBJ2-7; 7 nucleotides line up with TRBD2. Germline-derived CDR1 and CDR2 are LGHNA and YNFKEQ. With V trimmed by 0 bases and J by 2 bases, 7 bases remained unmatched. The CDR3 length is 16 residues.

The rearrangement links TRBV2 to TRBJ2-7; 10 bases are shared with TRBD2. Germline V gives CDR1 SNHLY, CDR2 FYNNEI. With 7 bases clipped from V and 4 bases from J, the junction kept 10 bases outside the gene matches. The CDR3 is 15 residues long. The CDR3 reads CASIPGASGGYEQYF. DNA of the CDR3: TGTGCCAGCATCCCCGGGGCTAGCGGGGGATACGAGCAGTACTTC.

The V call is TRBV7-9, the J call TRBJ1-1; 7 bases fit TRBD1. This CDR3 region has 14 residues. Germline trimming cut 5 bases from V and 4 bases from J; bases unmatched to any gene: 7. CDR1 is SEHNR and CDR2 is FQNEAQ in the germline V gene (reference sequence). The CDR3 DNA reads TGTGCCAGCAGCCTCCAGGGGGATGGCACTGAAGCTTTCTTT. Residues: CASSLQGDGTEAFF.

V gene TRBV6-6 combines with J gene TRBJ1-1, with TRBD1 as a possible D gene (5 bases). The CDR3 has 15 residues. Trimming stripped 5 bases from V and 0 bases from J, with 13 bases between. CDR1 and CDR2 from the germline V gene are MNHNY and SVGAGI (reference sequence). The CDR3 spells CASSGSGGLNTEAFF. CDR3 DNA sequence: TGTGCCAGCAGTGGCAGCGGGGGGTTGAACACTGAAGCTTTCTTT.

This clone turned up a few times. The chain recombines TRBV24-1 with TRBJ2-5; 8 bases map to TRBD1. V shed 3 bases and J 3 bases; nucleotides not matched to a gene: 8. CDR3 length: 16 residues. Germline CDR1 is KGHDR and CDR2 is SFDVKD. The DNA for the CDR3 is TGTGCCACCAGTGATGGGAAAGGACAGGGAAAAGAGACCCAGTACTTC. This translates into CATSDGKGQGKETQYF.